This TCR beta chain was recovered during a study of CD8+CD57+ T cells in acquired aplastic anemia. Findings and caveats of the study: The same twenty-nine CD8+ CDR3 sequences occurred in patients and in controls.

This clonotype has just a few counts. The antigen is unknown. Template material for TCR beta VDJ and CDR3 profiling consisted of genomic DNA. In TCRdb, the reads were re-called with MiXCR into one record per CDR3 protein. The data contain more than 40,000 distinct CDR3 sequences, about 78% of them seen just once; the ten biggest clones take up under 40%. Trimming shortened V by 6 bases and J by 1 base, and 9 bases separated the two germline ends. The CDR3 runs 13 residues. Germline V CDR1 and CDR2: LNHDA, SQIVND (reference sequence). This chain links TRBV19 with TRBJ1-1; no clear D gene. Sequenced input: sorted CD4+, CD8+, or CD8+CD57+ T cells (not recorded which) from PBMCs. The sequence derives from a human donor in good health, serving as a control. In DNA form, the CDR3 reads TGTGCCAGTAGGAACCAAGGGAACACTGAAGCTTTCTTT. Translated: CASRNQGNTEAFF.